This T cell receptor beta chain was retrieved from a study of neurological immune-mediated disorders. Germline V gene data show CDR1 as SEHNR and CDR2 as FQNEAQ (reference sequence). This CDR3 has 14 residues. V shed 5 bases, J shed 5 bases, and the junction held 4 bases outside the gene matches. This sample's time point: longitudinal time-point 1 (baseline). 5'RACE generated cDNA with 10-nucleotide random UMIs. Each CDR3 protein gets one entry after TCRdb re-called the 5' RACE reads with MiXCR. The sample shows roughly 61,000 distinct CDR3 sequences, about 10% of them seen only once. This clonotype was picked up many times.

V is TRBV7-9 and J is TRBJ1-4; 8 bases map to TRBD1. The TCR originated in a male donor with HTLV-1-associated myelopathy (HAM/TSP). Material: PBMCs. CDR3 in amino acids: CASSQQGGNEKLFF. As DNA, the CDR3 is TGTGCCAGCAGCCAACAGGGGGGGAATGAAAAACTGTTTTTT.